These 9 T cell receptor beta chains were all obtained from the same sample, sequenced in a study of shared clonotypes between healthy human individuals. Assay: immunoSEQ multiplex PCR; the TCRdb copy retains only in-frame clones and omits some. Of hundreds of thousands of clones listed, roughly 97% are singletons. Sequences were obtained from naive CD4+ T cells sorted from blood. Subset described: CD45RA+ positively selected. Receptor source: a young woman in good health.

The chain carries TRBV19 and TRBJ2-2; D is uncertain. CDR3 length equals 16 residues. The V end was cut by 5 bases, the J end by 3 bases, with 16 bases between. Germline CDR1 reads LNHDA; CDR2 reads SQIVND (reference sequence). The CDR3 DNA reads TGTGCCAGTAGTGGCATTTTCCAACGGGACACCGGGGAGCTGTTTTTT. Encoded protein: CASSGIFQRDTGELFF.

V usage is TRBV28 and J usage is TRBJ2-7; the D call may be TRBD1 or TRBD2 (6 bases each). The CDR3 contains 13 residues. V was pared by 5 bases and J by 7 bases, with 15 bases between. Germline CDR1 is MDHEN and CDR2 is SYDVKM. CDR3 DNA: TGTGCCAGCAGTCCCCGACTAGGGGGAGAGCAGTACTTC. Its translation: CASSPRLGGEQYF.

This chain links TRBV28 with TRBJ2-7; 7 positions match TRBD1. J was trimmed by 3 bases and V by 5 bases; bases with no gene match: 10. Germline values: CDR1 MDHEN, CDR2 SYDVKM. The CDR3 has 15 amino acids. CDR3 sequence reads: CASSQSSGTVYEQYF. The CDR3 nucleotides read TGTGCCAGCAGTCAATCCTCCGGGACAGTCTACGAGCAGTACTTC.

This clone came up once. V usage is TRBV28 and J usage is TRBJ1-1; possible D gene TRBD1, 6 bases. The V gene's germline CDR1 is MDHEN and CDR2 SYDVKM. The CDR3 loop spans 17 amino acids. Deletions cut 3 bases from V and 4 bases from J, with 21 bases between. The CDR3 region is CASSFPKYRVSGTEAFF. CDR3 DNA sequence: TGTGCCAGCAGTTTTCCTAAATACAGGGTCTCGGGCACTGAAGCTTTCTTT.

The CDR3 loop is CASSGEGLADTQYF. The CDR3 DNA reads as TGTGCCAGCAGCGGAGAGGGGCTGGCAGATACGCAGTATTTT. This sequence joins TRBV9 and TRBJ2-3; TRBD1 or TRBD2 may be the D gene (5 bases each). This CDR3 is 14 amino acids long. Between the trimmed V and J ends, which lost 3 bases and 4 bases, there was a span of 12 bases. Germline values: CDR1 SGDLS, CDR2 YYNGEE.

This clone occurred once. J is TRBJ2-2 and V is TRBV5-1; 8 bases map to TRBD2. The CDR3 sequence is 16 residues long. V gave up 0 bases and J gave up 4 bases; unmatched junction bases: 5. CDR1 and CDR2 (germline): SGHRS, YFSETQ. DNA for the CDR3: TGCGCCAGCAGCTTGGATGGGACTAGTGTCACCGGGGAGCTGTTTTTT. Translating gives CASSLDGTSVTGELFF. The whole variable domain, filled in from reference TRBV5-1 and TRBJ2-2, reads KAGVTQTPRYLIKTRGQQVTLSCSPISGHRSVSWYQQTPGQGLQFLFEYFSETQRNKGNFPGRFSGRQFSNSRSEMNVSTLELGDSALYLCASSLDGTSVTGELFFGEGSRLTVL.

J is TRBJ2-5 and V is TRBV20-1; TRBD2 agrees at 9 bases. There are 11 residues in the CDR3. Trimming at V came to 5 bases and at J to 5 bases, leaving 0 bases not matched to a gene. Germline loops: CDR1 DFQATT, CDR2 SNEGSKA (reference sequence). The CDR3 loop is CSAGLAETQYF. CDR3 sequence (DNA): TGCAGTGCTGGACTAGCGGAGACCCAGTACTTC.

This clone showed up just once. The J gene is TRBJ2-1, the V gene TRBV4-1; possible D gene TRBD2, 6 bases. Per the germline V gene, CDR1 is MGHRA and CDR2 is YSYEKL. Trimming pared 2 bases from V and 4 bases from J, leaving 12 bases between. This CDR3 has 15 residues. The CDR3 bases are TGCGCCAGCAGCCAACCTAGCGCCAAGTACAATGAGCAGTTCTTC. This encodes CASSQPSAKYNEQFF.

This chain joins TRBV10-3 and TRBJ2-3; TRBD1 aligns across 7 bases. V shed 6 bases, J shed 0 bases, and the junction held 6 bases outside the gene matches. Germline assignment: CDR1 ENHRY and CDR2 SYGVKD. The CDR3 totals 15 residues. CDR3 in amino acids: CAIRTGSTSTDTQYF. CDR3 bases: TGTGCCATCAGGACAGGGTCGACTAGCACAGATACGCAGTATTTT.